Shown below are 23 T cell receptor beta chains from a single sample sequenced in a study of T cell responses to AZD1222 COVID-19 vaccine. The data were produced by immunoSEQ multiplex PCR, yet TCRdb's version contains in-frame clones alone and is incomplete. The sample records some 200,000 clones, just under 90% being singletons. This material consisted of peripheral blood, taken on day 0 of AZD1222 vaccination. The receptors stem from an adult in good health.

V gene TRBV28 combines with J gene TRBJ1-5; D may be TRBD1 (5 bases). Germline V gives CDR1 MDHEN, CDR2 SYDVKM. The V end was cut by 1 base, the J end by 3 bases, with 22 bases between. This CDR3 has 19 residues. The CDR3 nucleotides are TGTGCCAGCAGTTTATTAATGCGGGGGGACCGGCGGGCCAATCAGCCCCAGCATTTT. Translating it yields CASSLLMRGDRRANQPQHF.

CDR3 sequence: CASSLGGDEQYF. The CDR3 DNA sequence: TGTGCCAGCAGTCTGGGAGGGGACGAGCAGTACTTC. The J gene is TRBJ2-7, the V gene TRBV28, with 7 bases fitting TRBD2. Germline loops: CDR1 MDHEN, CDR2 SYDVKM. The junction had 3 bases not matched to a gene; V was cut back by 5 bases and J by 5 bases. This CDR3 spans 12 amino acids.

This clone occurred once. This chain uses TRBV12-2 with TRBJ1-5. TRBV12-2 is a documented pseudogene. The CDR3 consists of 19 residues. The CDR3, as DNA: TGTGCAAGTCGCTTAGAGAAGCCCCTTAGGGGGGGACGCAATCAGCCCCAGCATTTT. Encoded protein: CASRLEKPLRGGRNQPQHF.

The chain links TRBV19 to TRBJ2-5, with D uncertain. Trimming stripped 5 bases from V and 0 bases from J, with 7 bases between. The germline gives CDR1 LNHDA, CDR2 SQIVND (reference sequence). The CDR3 has 13 residues. CDR3 nucleotides: TGTGCCAGTAGTCGCGCCTACCAAGAGACCCAGTACTTC. This sequence encodes CASSRAYQETQYF.

This CDR3 reads CAITSGLGGTDTQYF. CDR3 coding DNA: TGTGCCATCACTTCCGGTCTGGGGGGCACAGATACGCAGTATTTT. The rearrangement joins TRBV6-5 to TRBJ2-3, with D perhaps being TRBD1 or TRBD2 (5 bases each). This CDR3 is built from 15 residues. Germline CDR1 reads MNHEY; CDR2 reads SVGAGI. V was trimmed by 10 bases and J by 1 base, leaving 18 bases between them.

This chain connects TRBV28 to TRBJ2-3; 7 bases are a match to TRBD2. Germline CDR1 MDHEN, CDR2 SYDVKM. This CDR3 has 15 amino acids. V was pared by 2 bases and J by 0 bases, with 2 bases of the junction left unmatched. This chain's CDR3 is CASSLAGVSTDTQYF. The CDR3 bases are TGTGCCAGCAGTTTAGCGGGAGTGAGCACAGATACGCAGTATTTT.

This clone appeared once. The V call is TRBV7-9, the J call TRBJ1-1, with D perhaps TRBD1 (6 bases). This CDR3 comprises 15 residues. The V end was cut by 6 bases, the J end by 1 base, with 15 bases between. Germline CDR1 reads SEHNR; CDR2 reads FQNEAQ (reference sequence). For the CDR3, the DNA is TGTGCCAGCAGAGGTCACAGGGTCTGGAACACTGAAGCTTTCTTT. It encodes CASRGHRVWNTEAFF.

V gene TRBV5-1 combines with J gene TRBJ2-1; 7 nucleotides align to TRBD2. This CDR3 comprises 15 residues. Per the germline V gene, CDR1 is SGHRS and CDR2 is YFSETQ. V lost 2 bases to trimming and J lost 6 bases; unmatched junction nucleotides: 8. This CDR3 reads CASSFRAGVSNEQFF. As DNA, the CDR3 is TGCGCCAGCAGCTTTCGGGCGGGGGTCAGCAATGAGCAGTTCTTC.

The chain combines TRBV3-1 (or the pseudogene TRBV3-2) with TRBJ2-5; D is perhaps TRBD2 (6 bases). V lost 1 base and J lost 4, with 16 bases in between. This CDR3 comprises 16 residues. CDR1 and CDR2 from the germline V gene are LGHDT and YNNKEL (reference sequence). The CDR3 sequence is CASSQVRSPGGETQYF. Written as DNA, the CDR3 is TGTGCCAGCAGCCAAGTTCGATCCCCCGGGGGAGAGACCCAGTACTTC.

The chain is built from TRBV6-2 or TRBV6-3 and TRBJ2-7; D ambiguous. This CDR3 has 12 residues. Germline-derived CDR1 and CDR2 are MNHEY and SVGEGT. Trimming pared 0 bases from V and 6 bases from J, leaving 6 bases between. The CDR3 loop is CASSYSSGEQYF. The CDR3 bases are TGTGCCAGCAGTTACTCTTCCGGCGAGCAGTACTTC.

The chain combines TRBV29-1 with TRBJ2-3; 10 bases agree with TRBD2. The length of the CDR3 is 16 residues. The germline CDR1 and CDR2 sequences are SQVTM and ANQGSEA. Unmatched junction bases numbered 7, after V lost 0 bases and J lost 4 bases. CDR3 in amino acids: CSVEDLGTSASDTQYF. CDR3 DNA: TGCAGCGTTGAAGATCTGGGGACTAGCGCTTCAGATACGCAGTATTTT.

The chain combines TRBV12-5 with TRBJ2-1; 9 bases agree with TRBD1. J gave up 8 bases and V 2 bases, and 10 bases lay outside the gene matches. The CDR3 consists of 16 residues. CDR1 is LGHNT and CDR2 is FRNRAP in the germline V gene. For the CDR3, the DNA is TGTGCTAGTGGTTTGAAACCGGGACAGGGTTGGGATGAGCAGTTCTTC. This sequence encodes CASGLKPGQGWDEQFF.

The rearrangement links TRBV5-4 to TRBJ2-7; a weak D match, TRBD2 (6 bases). The germline V gene encodes CDR1 SGHNT and CDR2 YYREEE (reference sequence). The CDR3 sequence is 18 residues long. The V and J ends lost 0 bases and 3 bases respectively, with 22 bases between them. The CDR3 loop is CASSLDRGTAVSSYEQYF. In nucleotides, the CDR3 is TGTGCCAGCAGCTTGGACCGCGGGACCGCGGTATCGAGCTACGAGCAGTACTTC.

This rearrangement joins TRBV7-9 to TRBJ2-2; 10 bases map to TRBD1. The CDR3 is made up of 17 amino acids. The V gene end was trimmed by 4 bases and the J gene end by 4 bases; junction bases not matched to a gene: 9. CDR1 is SEHNR, CDR2 FQNEAQ, per germline (reference sequence). CDR3 amino acids: CASSSPGTGAGTGELFF. The CDR3, as DNA: TGTGCCAGCAGCTCCCCAGGGACAGGGGCGGGCACCGGGGAGCTGTTTTTT.

This sequence joins TRBV6-1 and TRBJ2-3; perhaps D is TRBD1 or TRBD2 (7 bases each). This CDR3 is built from 13 residues. Trimming took 3 bases from V and 8 from J, leaving 12 bases between them. Germline loops: CDR1 MNHNS, CDR2 SASEGT. The DNA of the CDR3 is TGTGCCAGCAGTGACAGGGGGGGCGGTACGCAGTATTTT. This encodes CASSDRGGGTQYF.

This chain joins TRBV2 and TRBJ1-5; D unclear. The ends were cut back, 7 bases at V and 6 bases at J, with 10 bases in the middle. The V gene's germline CDR1 is SNHLY and CDR2 FYNNEI. CDR3 length equals 12 residues. The chain's CDR3 is CASNTDAQPQHF. CDR3 nucleotide sequence: TGTGCCAGCAATACTGACGCTCAGCCCCAGCATTTT.

The V gene is TRBV12-3 or TRBV12-4, the J gene TRBJ2-2; the D is unclear. V lost 3 bases to trimming and J lost 1 base, with 0 bases between them. The CDR3 runs 12 residues. In DNA, the CDR3 is TGTGCCAGCAGTTTGAACACCGGGGAGCTGTTTTTT. Its translation: CASSLNTGELFF.

The chain couples TRBV6-5 to TRBJ2-5; TRBD1 or TRBD2 may be the D gene (5 bases each). Trimming pared 4 bases from V and 5 bases from J, leaving 14 bases between. The CDR3 consists of 14 residues. Germline CDR1 reads MNHEY; CDR2 reads SVGAGI. CDR3 loop: CASSSPGAGETQYF. CDR3 DNA: TGTGCCAGCAGTTCTCCCGGGGCAGGGGAGACCCAGTACTTC.

This chain joins TRBV4-1 and TRBJ1-6; D is undetermined. CDR3 length: 15 amino acids. CDR1 and CDR2 from the germline V gene are MGHRA and YSYEKL. The V end was cut by 6 bases, the J end by 0 bases, with 9 bases between. The CDR3 is CASSPGSSYNSPLHF. The CDR3 bases are TGCGCCAGCAGTCCCGGAAGCTCCTATAATTCACCCCTCCACTTT.

The chain couples TRBV10-3 to TRBJ1-2; 10 nucleotides agree with TRBD1. CDR3 length: 15 residues. V lost 3 bases to trimming and J lost 5 bases; unmatched junction nucleotides: 6. Germline assignment: CDR1 ENHRY and CDR2 SYGVKD. DNA for the CDR3: TGTGCCATCAGTGACAGACAGGGGGCTCAGTATGGCTACACCTTC. It codes for CAISDRQGAQYGYTF.

The chain is built from TRBV10-3 and TRBJ1-1; D may be TRBD1 (6 bases). The germline CDR1 and CDR2 sequences are ENHRY and SYGVKD. The V gene lost 3 bases and the J gene lost 4 bases, with 12 bases spanning the gap. The length of the CDR3 is 14 residues. The CDR3 DNA follows: TGTGCCATCAGTGATCAGGGGCCAGGCACTGAAGCTTTCTTT. Its translation is CAISDQGPGTEAFF.

The V gene is TRBV9, the J gene TRBJ1-4, with no clear D. Germline CDR1 and CDR2: SGDLS and YYNGEE. V lost 4 bases, J lost 8 bases, and 9 bases lay in between. This CDR3 has 12 amino acids. The CDR3 nucleotides are TGTGCCAGCAGCCCTTCGACCGAAAAACTGTTTTTT. Protein: CASSPSTEKLFF.

This clone was found once. The chain has TRBV3-1 (or the pseudogene TRBV3-2) and TRBJ2-3, with 11 positions matching TRBD2. Germline V CDR1 and CDR2: LGHDT, YNNKEL (reference sequence). V was pared by 4 bases and J by 1 base, with 1 base of the junction left unmatched. The CDR3 extends over 15 amino acids. The CDR3 reads CASSPTSGGTDTQYF. The CDR3 DNA is TGTGCCAGCAGCCCGACTAGCGGGGGCACAGATACGCAGTATTTT.